This record looks at one TCR beta chain sequence and its context. This sample was included in a study of blood T cell repertoires in COVID-19. Data came from immunoSEQ multiplex PCR; TCRdb stores just in-frame clones and leaves some out. The sample carries 200,000 to 300,000 clones, 84% recorded once. CDR1 is SGHNT, CDR2 YENEEA, per germline. This CDR3 region has 17 residues. V was cut by 0 bases and J by 4 bases, with 15 bases left in between. Sequencing used peripheral blood. V and J are TRBV11-3 and TRBJ2-2; D may be TRBD2 (6 bases). This sequence was found in a middle-aged man who had recovered from COVID-19. In nucleotides, the CDR3 is TGTGCCAGCAGCTTAGAAGCACCGGGGGTTCTCACCGGGGAGCTGTTTTTT. Amino acids: CASSLEAPGVLTGELFF.